This TCR beta chain emerged from a study of cytomegalovirus exposure and HLA in healthy donors. Study as a whole: Falling in the Caucasian-associated ancestry cluster were about four fifths of under 500 genotyped donors. Notes on the study in general: Most of the TCR beta V segments (in an earlier analysis) were productive either about 87% or about 30% of the time. Associated with HLA alleles at 0.05 false discovery rate in a later analysis were about 17,000 TCR beta sequences.

About this clone itself: Antigen: not known.

Germline CDR1 reads SGHTA; CDR2 reads FQGNSA. The CDR3 is 15 residues long. V lost 1 base, J lost 4 bases, and 11 bases lay in between. 13 Jbeta primers and 60 Vbeta primers were used for the PCR. Using immunoSEQ multiplex PCR, the repertoire was profiled, and TCRdb retains in-frame clones only, with some absent. Here the sample spans 130,000 to 150,000 clones, approximately 79% being singletons. At the time of sampling, donors were nominally healthy, though unrecorded immune exposures were likely. Sequences were obtained from PBMCs. The source is a man in his late teens or twenties in good health and CMV-seropositive. This rearrangement joins TRBV7-2 to TRBJ1-5, with a tentative D call TRBD1 (5 bases). The CDR3 is CASSLVDSQNQPQHF. The CDR3 DNA follows: TGTGCCAGCAGCTTAGTTGACAGTCAAAATCAGCCCCAGCATTTT. Full variable domain (rest looked up from reference TRBV7-2 and TRBJ1-5): GAGVSQSPSNKVTEKGKDVELRCDPISGHTALYWYRQSLGQGLEFLIYFQGNSAPDKSGLPSDRFSAERTGGSVSTLTIQRTQQEDSAVYLCASSLVDSQNQPQHFGDGTRLSIL.